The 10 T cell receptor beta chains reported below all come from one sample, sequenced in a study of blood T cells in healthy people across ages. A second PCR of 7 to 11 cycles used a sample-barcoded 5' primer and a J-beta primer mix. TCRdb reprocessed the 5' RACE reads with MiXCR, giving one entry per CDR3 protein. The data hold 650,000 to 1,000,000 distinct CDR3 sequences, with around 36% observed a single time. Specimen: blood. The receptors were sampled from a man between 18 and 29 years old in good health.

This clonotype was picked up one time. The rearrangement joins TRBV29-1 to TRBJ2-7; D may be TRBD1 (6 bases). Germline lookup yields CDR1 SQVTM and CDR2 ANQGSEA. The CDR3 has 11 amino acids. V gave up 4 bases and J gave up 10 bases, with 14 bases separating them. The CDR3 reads CSVGGQTSQYF. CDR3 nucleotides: TGCAGCGTTGGAGGACAGACCAGCCAGTACTTC.

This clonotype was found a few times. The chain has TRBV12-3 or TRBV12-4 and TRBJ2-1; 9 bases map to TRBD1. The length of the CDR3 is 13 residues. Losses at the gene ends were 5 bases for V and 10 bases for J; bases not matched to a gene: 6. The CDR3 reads CASSGDREEEQFF. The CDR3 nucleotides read TGTGCCAGCAGTGGGGACAGGGAAGAAGAGCAGTTCTTC.

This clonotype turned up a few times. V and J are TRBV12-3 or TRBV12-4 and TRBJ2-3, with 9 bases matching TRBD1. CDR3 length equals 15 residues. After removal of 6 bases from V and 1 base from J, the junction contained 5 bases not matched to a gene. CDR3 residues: CASSTGDRGTDTQYF. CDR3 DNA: TGTGCCAGCAGCACCGGGGACAGGGGCACAGATACGCAGTATTTT.

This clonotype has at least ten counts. CDR3 protein: CASSLTGGRTDTQYF. The CDR3 nucleotides are TGTGCCAGCAGTCTAACAGGGGGAAGGACAGATACGCAGTATTTT. The chain uses TRBV6-6 and TRBJ2-3; 8 bases are a match to TRBD1. Germline V gene data show CDR1 as MNHNY and CDR2 as SVGAGI (reference sequence). Trimming at V came to 5 bases and at J to 3 bases, leaving 7 bases not matched to a gene. The CDR3 runs to 15 residues.

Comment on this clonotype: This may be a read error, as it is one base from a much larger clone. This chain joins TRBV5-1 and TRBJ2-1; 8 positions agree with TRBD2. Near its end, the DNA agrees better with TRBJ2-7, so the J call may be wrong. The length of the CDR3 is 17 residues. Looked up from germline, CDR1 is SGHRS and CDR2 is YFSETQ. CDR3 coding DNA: TGCGCCAGCAGCGAAAACGCAGGGACTAGGCCCACTAATGAGCAGTACTTC. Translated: CASSENAGTRPTNEQYF.

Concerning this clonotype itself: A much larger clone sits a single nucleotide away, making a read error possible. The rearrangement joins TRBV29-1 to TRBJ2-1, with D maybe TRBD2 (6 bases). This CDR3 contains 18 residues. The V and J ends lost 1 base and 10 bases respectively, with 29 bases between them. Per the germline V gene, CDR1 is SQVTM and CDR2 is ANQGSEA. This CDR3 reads CSVEVPVPRTEDYYEQFF. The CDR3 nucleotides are TGCAGCGTTGAAGTTCCTGTACCTAGGACGGAGGACTATTACGAGCAGTTCTTC.

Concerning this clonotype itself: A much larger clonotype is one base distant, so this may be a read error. CDR3 bases: TGCAGCGTTGAGGCTAGCGGGACGAGCTACGAGCAGTACTTC. It is translated as CSVEASGTSYEQYF. The chain carries TRBV29-1 and TRBJ2-7; TRBD2 matches 9 bases. The CDR3 consists of 14 residues. From germline, CDR1 is SQVTM and CDR2 ANQGSEA. The junction had 6 bases not matched to a gene; V was cut back by 3 bases and J by 3 bases.

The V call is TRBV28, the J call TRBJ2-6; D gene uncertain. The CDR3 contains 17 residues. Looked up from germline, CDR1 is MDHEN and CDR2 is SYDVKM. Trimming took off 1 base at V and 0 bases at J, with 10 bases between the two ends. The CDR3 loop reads CASSLSRLDSGANVLTF. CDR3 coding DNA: TGTGCCAGCAGTTTATCCAGGCTCGACTCTGGGGCCAACGTCCTGACTTTC.

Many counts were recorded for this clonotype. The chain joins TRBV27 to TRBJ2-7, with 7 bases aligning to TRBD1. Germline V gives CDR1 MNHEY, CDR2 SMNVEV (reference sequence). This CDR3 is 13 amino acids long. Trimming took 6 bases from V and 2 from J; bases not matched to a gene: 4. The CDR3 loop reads CASRRQGPYEQYF. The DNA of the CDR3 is TGTGCCAGCAGGCGACAGGGCCCCTACGAGCAGTACTTC.

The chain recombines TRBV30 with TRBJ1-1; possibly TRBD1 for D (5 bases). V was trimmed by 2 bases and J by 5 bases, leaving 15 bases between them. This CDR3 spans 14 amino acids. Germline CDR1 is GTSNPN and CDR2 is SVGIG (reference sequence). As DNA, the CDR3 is TGTGCCTGGAGTATTCCAGGGAAGGGGACTGAAGCTTTCTTT. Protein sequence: CAWSIPGKGTEAFF.